The text below deals with one T cell receptor beta chain. The antigen is unknown. One entry per CDR3 protein results from TCRdb running MiXCR on the 5' RACE reads. The sample shows roughly 600,000 distinct CDR3 sequences, 15% to 20% of them seen only once. The entry originates in a study of T-cell memory formation after mild COVID-19. Study-wide context: Clusters were largely donor specific.

Study results and caveats: From day 15 to 85, contracting clones were balanced between CD4 and CD8, whereas later expanders leaned toward CD4+.

V trimming: 0 bases; J trimming: 0 bases; junction bases outside the gene matches: 3. In germline, CDR1 is SGHTA, CDR2 FQGNSA. The CDR3 loop spans 17 amino acids. Sample: PBMCs or a T cell subset sorted from them (not recorded which). The clonotype comes from an adult woman who had mild COVID-19 (a few samples of this study predate the infection). Cell type and time point are not known. The V and J genes are TRBV7-2 and TRBJ2-4, with 9 bases aligning to TRBD2. CDR3 region: CASSLASSGIAKNIQYF. The DNA of the CDR3 is TGTGCCAGCAGCTTAGCGTCTAGCGGGATAGCCAAAAACATTCAGTACTTC.